The present T cell receptor (beta chain) was sequenced within a study of blood T cell repertoires in COVID-19. Across the study: Spain, Italy and the United States supplied samples that represented acute and convalescent COVID-19. Sources were T cells, B-cell-depleted T cells, or PBMCs; the material itself was cDNA or gDNA.

The CDR3 is 12 amino acids. In germline, CDR1 is GTSNPN, CDR2 SVGIG (reference sequence). Deletions cut 4 bases from V and 1 base from J, with 7 bases between. In the authors' workflow: Reference gene primer amplification yielded estimated nucleated cell counts. The protocol was immunoSEQ multiplex PCR, while the TCRdb copy is restricted to in-frame clones and leaves out a portion. D and trimming were read from the DNA, whereas the V and J calls and clone size are those reported in that table. The repertoire holds approximately 210,000 clones, with around four fifths as singletons. This sequence joins TRBV30 and TRBJ1-1; D unclear. The TCR originated in a human donor in a cohort sampled during active COVID-19. The specimen was peripheral blood. The CDR3 loop reads CAWNTGNTEAFF. The CDR3 DNA reads TGTGCCTGGAATACCGGGAACACTGAAGCTTTCTTT.